This T cell receptor beta chain is from a study of T cell repertoires in cytomegalovirus infection. Study-level results: CMV-specific HLA-C-restricted TCR beta clonotypes dominated the ex vivo response.

This clonotype has a handful of counts. Its antigen is not identified. TCRdb analysed the reads with MiXCR anew, one entry per CDR3 protein. Here the sample spans roughly 730,000 distinct CDR3 sequences, around a third being singletons. V lost 8 bases and J lost 1, with 9 bases in between. The CDR3 length is 13 residues. Germline CDR1 LNHDA, CDR2 SQIVND (reference sequence). The chain is built from TRBV19 and TRBJ1-5; D may be TRBD1 (6 bases). This receptor was identified in a human donor in good health (CMV status not recorded). Some clones in this sample may be carry-over from other donors' samples. Sequences were derived from cultured PBMCs, sampled from culture after CMV antigen stimulation. The CDR3 DNA sequence: TGTGCCAGTGCACAGGGAAGCAATCAGCCCCAGCATTTT. Its protein product is CASAQGSNQPQHF.